This is a list of T cell receptor beta chains from one sample in a study of T cell responses to AZD1222 COVID-19 vaccine. Some clones are missing from TCRdb's copy, which holds only in-frame ones; the method was immunoSEQ multiplex PCR. In the table there are about 130,000 clones, about 93% of which are singletons. Sequencing was performed on peripheral blood, taken 28 days after the second AZD1222 dose. These receptors were taken from an adult who received the AZD1222 COVID-19 vaccine. The CDR3 runs from the conserved cysteine through the conserved F or W. The D gene is left open where the match is weak. Clone size is given for some rows only: seen once, a few or many times, or a class if the clone is expanded.

abundance: .; j_gene: TRBJ2-5; v_gene: TRBV7-3; d_gene: TRBD1; CDR3aa: CASSLAGQGAAAQYF; CDR3nt: TGTGCCAGCAGCCTGGCCGGACAGGGGGCCGCGGCCCAGTACTTC
abundance: .; j_gene: TRBJ1-1; v_gene: TRBV3-1/TRBV3-2; d_gene: .; CDR3aa: CASSQDMANTEAFF; CDR3nt: TGTGCCAGCAGCCAAGATATGGCGAACACTGAAGCTTTCTTT
abundance: .; j_gene: TRBJ1-1; v_gene: TRBV19; d_gene: TRBD1; CDR3aa: CASSTVPGQGRAFF; CDR3nt: TGTGCCAGTAGTACCGTCCCGGGACAGGGGAGAGCTTTCTTT
abundance: .; j_gene: TRBJ1-6; v_gene: TRBV2; d_gene: .; CDR3aa: CASSSDSSPLHF; CDR3nt: TGTGCCAGCAGCTCGGACTCATCACCCCTCCACTTT
abundance: once; j_gene: TRBJ1-6; v_gene: TRBV19; d_gene: .; CDR3aa: CASSIGRGEGSPLHF; CDR3nt: TGTGCCAGTAGTATAGGGAGGGGAGAAGGTTCACCCCTCCACTTT
abundance: .; j_gene: TRBJ1-1; v_gene: TRBV4-3; d_gene: TRBD1; CDR3aa: CASSQDGTGIGYTEAFF; CDR3nt: TGCGCCAGCAGCCAAGATGGGACAGGGATAGGATACACTGAAGCTTTCTTT
abundance: .; j_gene: TRBJ1-1; v_gene: TRBV28; d_gene: .; CDR3aa: CASSFNLPTEAFF; CDR3nt: TGTGCCAGCAGTTTCAACCTTCCTACTGAAGCTTTCTTT
abundance: .; j_gene: TRBJ1-1; v_gene: TRBV3-1/TRBV3-2; d_gene: .; CDR3aa: CASSQVAGVTEAFF; CDR3nt: TGTGCCAGCAGCCAAGTGGCAGGGGTTACTGAAGCTTTCTTT
abundance: .; j_gene: TRBJ1-2; v_gene: TRBV28; d_gene: TRBD1; CDR3aa: CALGTGGSYTF; CDR3nt: TGTGCCCTCGGGACAGGGGGGAGCTACACCTTC
abundance: .; j_gene: TRBJ1-2; v_gene: TRBV14; d_gene: .; CDR3aa: CASSPFLTNYGYTF; CDR3nt: TGTGCCAGCAGCCCTTTTCTGACTAACTATGGCTACACCTTC
abundance: .; j_gene: TRBJ2-7; v_gene: TRBV2; d_gene: TRBD1; CDR3aa: CASSHGQGASPSYEQYF; CDR3nt: TGTGCCAGCAGTCATGGACAGGGGGCTTCACCATCCTACGAGCAGTACTTC
abundance: .; j_gene: TRBJ1-6; v_gene: TRBV5-1; d_gene: .; CDR3aa: CASSLRRVGPNSPLHF; CDR3nt: TGCGCCAGCAGCTTAAGAAGGGTAGGACCAAATTCACCCCTCCACTTT
abundance: .; j_gene: TRBJ2-1; v_gene: TRBV19; d_gene: .; CDR3aa: CASSITAGQIYNEQFF; CDR3nt: TGTGCCAGTAGTATAACTGCGGGACAGATCTACAATGAGCAGTTCTTC
abundance: .; j_gene: TRBJ2-7; v_gene: TRBV30; d_gene: TRBD1; CDR3aa: CAWNRGAAYEQYF; CDR3nt: TGTGCCTGGAACAGGGGGGCTGCCTACGAGCAGTACTTC
abundance: .; j_gene: TRBJ1-2; v_gene: TRBV6-6; d_gene: .; CDR3aa: CASIDGIYGYTF; CDR3nt: TGTGCCAGCATAGACGGCATCTATGGCTACACCTTC
abundance: .; j_gene: TRBJ1-1; v_gene: TRBV7-3; d_gene: .; CDR3aa: CASSLSGGMNTEAFF; CDR3nt: TGTGCCAGCAGCTTATCGGGGGGTATGAACACTGAAGCTTTCTTT
abundance: .; j_gene: TRBJ1-2; v_gene: TRBV4-2; d_gene: TRBD1; CDR3aa: CASSPLDRGNGYTF; CDR3nt: TGTGCCAGCAGCCCTTTGGACAGGGGTAACGGCTACACCTTC
abundance: .; j_gene: TRBJ1-6; v_gene: TRBV7-2; d_gene: .; CDR3aa: CASSLFTGGLIISPLHF; CDR3nt: TGTGCCAGCAGCTTATTTACGGGCGGGCTGATAATTTCACCCCTCCACTTT
abundance: .; j_gene: TRBJ1-5; v_gene: TRBV12-3/TRBV12-4; d_gene: .; CDR3aa: CASNEGVRGPQHF; CDR3nt: TGTGCCAGCAACGAAGGGGTCCGGGGGCCCCAGCATTTT
abundance: .; j_gene: TRBJ1-2; v_gene: TRBV4-1; d_gene: .; CDR3aa: CASSQVVAAGGYTF; CDR3nt: TGCGCCAGCAGCCAAGTCGTGGCAGCCGGGGGCTACACCTTC
abundance: .; j_gene: TRBJ1-5; v_gene: TRBV29-1; d_gene: .; CDR3aa: CSVRLGDNQPQHF; CDR3nt: TGCAGCGTTCGACTTGGGGACAATCAGCCCCAGCATTTT
abundance: .; j_gene: TRBJ1-4; v_gene: TRBV6-5; d_gene: .; CDR3aa: CASRSGTLRLFF; CDR3nt: TGTGCCAGCAGGTCGGGGACCCTAAGACTGTTTTTT
abundance: .; j_gene: TRBJ1-2; v_gene: TRBV7-8; d_gene: TRBD1; CDR3aa: CASSLLGTEYGYTF; CDR3nt: TGTGCCAGCAGCTTATTAGGGACAGAATATGGCTACACCTTC
abundance: .; j_gene: TRBJ1-4; v_gene: TRBV6-5; d_gene: .; CDR3aa: CASRSGAGGDEKLFF; CDR3nt: TGTGCCAGCAGATCGGGCGCAGGCGGGGATGAAAAACTGTTTTTT
abundance: .; j_gene: TRBJ1-5; v_gene: TRBV28; d_gene: TRBD1; CDR3aa: CASRSGQVWSGQHF; CDR3nt: TGTGCCAGCAGATCGGGACAGGTCTGGAGTGGGCAGCATTTT
abundance: .; j_gene: TRBJ1-2; v_gene: TRBV29-1; d_gene: .; CDR3aa: CSVEWVGGYTF; CDR3nt: TGCAGCGTTGAGTGGGTTGGCGGCTACACCTTC
abundance: .; j_gene: TRBJ2-3; v_gene: TRBV20-1; d_gene: TRBD1; CDR3aa: CSASSTGWTDTQYF; CDR3nt: TGCAGTGCTAGTTCGACAGGGTGGACAGATACGCAGTATTTT
abundance: .; j_gene: TRBJ1-2; v_gene: TRBV3-1/TRBV3-2; d_gene: .; CDR3aa: CASSPQGIRYGYTF; CDR3nt: TGTGCCAGCAGCCCCCAGGGTATTCGGTATGGCTACACCTTC
abundance: .; j_gene: TRBJ1-1; v_gene: TRBV3-1/TRBV3-2; d_gene: .; CDR3aa: CASSQVPGADTEAFF; CDR3nt: TGTGCCAGCAGCCAAGTTCCGGGCGCGGACACTGAAGCTTTCTTT
abundance: .; j_gene: TRBJ2-1; v_gene: TRBV18; d_gene: TRBD2; CDR3aa: CASSPTSGGYNEQFF; CDR3nt: TGTGCCAGCTCACCAACTAGCGGGGGATACAATGAGCAGTTCTTC
abundance: .; j_gene: TRBJ2-3; v_gene: TRBV6-2/TRBV6-3; d_gene: .; CDR3aa: CASSYLNGQGLTDTQYF; CDR3nt: TGTGCCAGCAGTTACCTCAACGGGCAGGGGCTCACAGATACGCAGTATTTT
abundance: .; j_gene: TRBJ2-7; v_gene: TRBV27; d_gene: .; CDR3aa: CAAGWEQYF; CDR3nt: TGTGCCGCCGGCTGGGAGCAGTACTTC
abundance: .; j_gene: TRBJ1-1; v_gene: TRBV3-1/TRBV3-2; d_gene: .; CDR3aa: CASSQILNTEAFF; CDR3nt: TGTGCCAGCAGCCAAATCTTGAACACTGAAGCTTTCTTT
abundance: .; j_gene: TRBJ1-1; v_gene: TRBV27; d_gene: .; CDR3aa: CASSLNWGQNTEAFF; CDR3nt: TGTGCCAGCAGTTTAAATTGGGGGCAGAACACTGAAGCTTTCTTT
abundance: .; j_gene: TRBJ1-2; v_gene: TRBV7-2; d_gene: TRBD1; CDR3aa: CASSSRQGNGYTF; CDR3nt: TGTGCCAGCAGCTCCCGACAGGGGAATGGCTACACCTTC
abundance: .; j_gene: TRBJ2-7; v_gene: TRBV27; d_gene: TRBD1; CDR3aa: CASSFGQGNYEQYF; CDR3nt: TGTGCCAGCAGTTTCGGACAGGGAAACTACGAGCAGTACTTC
abundance: .; j_gene: TRBJ1-2; v_gene: TRBV19; d_gene: .; CDR3aa: CASSIQFRGAQGTF; CDR3nt: TGTGCCAGTAGTATTCAGTTTCGCGGGGCGCAGGGGACCTTC
abundance: .; j_gene: TRBJ1-1; v_gene: TRBV13; d_gene: .; CDR3aa: CASSAGNTEAFF; CDR3nt: TGTGCCAGCAGCGCTGGAAACACTGAAGCTTTCTTT
abundance: .; j_gene: TRBJ2-1; v_gene: TRBV5-1; d_gene: .; CDR3aa: CASSLVSNEQFF; CDR3nt: TGCGCCAGCAGCTTAGTCAGCAATGAGCAGTTCTTC
abundance: once; j_gene: TRBJ1-1; v_gene: TRBV28; d_gene: .; CDR3aa: CASATPGRLGTEAFF; CDR3nt: TGTGCCAGCGCCACTCCGGGACGGCTGGGCACTGAAGCTTTCTTT
abundance: .; j_gene: TRBJ2-5; v_gene: TRBV30; d_gene: .; CDR3aa: CAWSRQIRGVGTQYF; CDR3nt: TGTGCCTGGAGTCGTCAGATCCGCGGGGTTGGGACCCAGTACTTC